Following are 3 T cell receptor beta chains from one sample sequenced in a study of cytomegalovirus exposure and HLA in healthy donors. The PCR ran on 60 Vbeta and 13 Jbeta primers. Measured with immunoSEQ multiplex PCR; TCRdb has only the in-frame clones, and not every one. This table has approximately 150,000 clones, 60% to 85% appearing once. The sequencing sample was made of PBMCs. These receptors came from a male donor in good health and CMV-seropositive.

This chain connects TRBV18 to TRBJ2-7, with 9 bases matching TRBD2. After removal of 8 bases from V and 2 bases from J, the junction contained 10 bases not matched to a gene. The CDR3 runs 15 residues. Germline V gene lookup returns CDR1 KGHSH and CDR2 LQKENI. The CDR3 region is CASAPSSGDTYEQYF. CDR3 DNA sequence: TGTGCCAGCGCGCCGTCTAGCGGGGACACCTACGAGCAGTACTTC.

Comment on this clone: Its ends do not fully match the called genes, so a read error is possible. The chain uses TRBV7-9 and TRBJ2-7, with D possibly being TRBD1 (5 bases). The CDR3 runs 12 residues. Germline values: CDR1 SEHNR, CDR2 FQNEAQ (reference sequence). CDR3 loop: CSSSNPGSEQYF. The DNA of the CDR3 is TGTTCCAGCAGTAATCCAGGGTCCGAGCAGTACTTC.

CDR3 amino acids: CASSYSIGTPYNEQFF. The CDR3 coding sequence is TGTGCCAGCAGTTACTCGATTGGGACACCTTACAATGAGCAGTTCTTC. The rearrangement joins TRBV6-5 to TRBJ2-1; D is perhaps TRBD1 (6 bases). The CDR3 is 16 residues long. The V end lost 0 bases, the J end lost 4 bases, and 13 bases lay between the germline ends. Germline V lookup: CDR1 MNHEY, CDR2 SVGAGI.